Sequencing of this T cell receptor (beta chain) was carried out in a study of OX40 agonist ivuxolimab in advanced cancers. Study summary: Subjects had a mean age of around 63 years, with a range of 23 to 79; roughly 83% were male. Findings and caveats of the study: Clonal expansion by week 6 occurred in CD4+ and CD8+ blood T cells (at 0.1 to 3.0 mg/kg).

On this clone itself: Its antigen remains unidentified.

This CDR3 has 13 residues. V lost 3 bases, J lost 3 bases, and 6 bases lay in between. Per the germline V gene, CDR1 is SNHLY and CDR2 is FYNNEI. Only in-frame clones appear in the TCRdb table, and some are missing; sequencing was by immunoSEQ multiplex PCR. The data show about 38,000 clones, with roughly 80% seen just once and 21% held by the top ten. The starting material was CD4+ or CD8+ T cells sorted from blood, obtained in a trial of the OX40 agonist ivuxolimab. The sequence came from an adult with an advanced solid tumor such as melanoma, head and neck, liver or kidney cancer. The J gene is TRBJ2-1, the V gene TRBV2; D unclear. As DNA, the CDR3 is TGTGCCAGCAGTGACAGCAACTACAATGAGCAGTTCTTC. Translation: CASSDSNYNEQFF. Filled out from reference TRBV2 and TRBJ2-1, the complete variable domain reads EPEVTQTPSHQVTQMGQEVILRCVPISNHLYFYWYRQILGQKVEFLVSFYNNEISEKSEIFDDQFSVERPDGSNFTLKIRSTKLEDSAMYFCASSDSNYNEQFFGPGTRLTVL.